This section outlines one T cell receptor (beta chain) sequence together with its context. Antigen specificity is unknown. The data were obtained in a study of T cell responses to AZD1222 COVID-19 vaccine. Study-level points and caveats: Researchers report vaccine-associated CD4 TCRs spanning spike, with dominance at 160-218 and 743-854. Repertoires were obtained only post-peak T cell response. Most donors were white British, females outnumbered males, and clonal diversity was possibly underestimated.

Per germline, CDR1 SNHLY and CDR2 FYNNEI. The CDR3 runs 16 residues. Trimming pared 8 bases from V and 1 base from J, leaving 19 bases between. This table comes from immunoSEQ multiplex PCR, and its TCRdb copy is limited to in-frame clones, with some not included. The sample carries roughly 190,000 clones, about nine tenths recorded once. The V gene is TRBV2, the J gene TRBJ2-3, with D possibly being TRBD1 (7 bases). This receptor was identified in an adult who received the AZD1222 COVID-19 vaccine. The sample consisted of peripheral blood, taken 28 days after the second AZD1222 dose. This CDR3 is CASFLEGAPGTDTQYF. Written as DNA, the CDR3 is TGTGCCAGCTTCTTGGAGGGGGCGCCGGGCACAGATACGCAGTATTTT.